This TCR beta chain comes out of a study of blood T cell repertoires in COVID-19. Across the study: There were acute and convalescent COVID-19 samples, and they came from the United States, Italy and Spain. Sources were T cells, B-cell-depleted T cells, or PBMCs; the material itself was cDNA or gDNA.

Followed over time, Seattle patients had been enrolled while infection was active. The authors' processing: By means of reference gene primer amplification, nucleated cell counts were estimated. Profiling relied on immunoSEQ multiplex PCR, and the TCRdb table lists in-frame clones only, not all of them. That table furnishes V, J and clone size, whereas the DNA furnished D and trimming. The sample has about 140,000 clones; less than 90% are singletons. Sequencing was performed on peripheral blood. The origin of this receptor is a man between 25 and 39 years old with COVID-19, enrolled during active disease.

The CDR3: CASSSGDLIYEQYF. In DNA form, the CDR3 reads TGTGCCAGCTCCTCGGGAGACCTTATTTACGAGCAGTACTTC. The chain carries TRBV2 and TRBJ2-7; tentative D call: TRBD2 (6 bases). This CDR3 comprises 14 residues. Germline CDR1 and CDR2: SNHLY and FYNNEI. With 8 bases removed from V and 4 bases from J, the gap between germline ends came to 18 bases. Full variable domain (rest looked up from reference TRBV2 and TRBJ2-7): EPEVTQTPSHQVTQMGQEVILRCVPISNHLYFYWYRQILGQKVEFLVSFYNNEISEKSEIFDDQFSVERPDGSNFTLKIRSTKLEDSAMYFCASSSGDLIYEQYFGPGTRLTVT.